This T cell receptor beta chain was observed in a study of response to subunit inactivated influenza vaccine listed by TCRdb under 2018. Regarding the research as a whole: The study used deep quantitative T cell receptor repertoire profiling to track responses to a trivalent subunit inactivated influenza vaccine. Results and caveats for the whole study, not just this receptor: The authors proposed that each seasonal influenza vaccination may bring in only a limited number of new T cells.

In this sample, this clonotype turned up a few times. Its antigen has not been determined. Base qualities are not recorded, but no much larger clone differs from it by a single base. The library was prepared using RT-PCR. The sequencer listed for this sample is Illumina HiSeq 2500. TCRdb passed the public sequencing reads through fastp at Q25 and MiXCR, retaining productive beta sequences. Identical CDR3 proteins give one entry, which carries the most common genes and DNA. This sample holds a few hundred thousand distinct CDR3 sequences; about 7.2% were observed only once. Around 14% of the sample is taken by the ten largest. The V end loses 1 base and the J end loses 3 bases, and a stretch of 16 bases separates them. CDR1 SGHAT and CDR2 FQNNGV were looked up in the germline V gene. From the cysteine through the phenylalanine, the CDR3 covers 17 amino acids. This entry keeps only the CDR3 DNA: 51 bases, framed from base 1.

The specimen comprised PBMCs from blood, sampled about 23 months after vaccination. The sequence was obtained from a man aged 50 to 75 who received an inactivated influenza vaccine. Donor details come from another sample of the same person, matched by shared clones. The sequence links TRBV11-2 to TRBJ1-5, with TRBD1 tentatively as D gene (5 bases match). The CDR3 region: CASSLGATDGANQPQHF. In nucleotides, the sequence is TGTGCCAGCAGCTTAGGGGCGACAGATGGGGCCAATCAGCCCCAGCATTTT.